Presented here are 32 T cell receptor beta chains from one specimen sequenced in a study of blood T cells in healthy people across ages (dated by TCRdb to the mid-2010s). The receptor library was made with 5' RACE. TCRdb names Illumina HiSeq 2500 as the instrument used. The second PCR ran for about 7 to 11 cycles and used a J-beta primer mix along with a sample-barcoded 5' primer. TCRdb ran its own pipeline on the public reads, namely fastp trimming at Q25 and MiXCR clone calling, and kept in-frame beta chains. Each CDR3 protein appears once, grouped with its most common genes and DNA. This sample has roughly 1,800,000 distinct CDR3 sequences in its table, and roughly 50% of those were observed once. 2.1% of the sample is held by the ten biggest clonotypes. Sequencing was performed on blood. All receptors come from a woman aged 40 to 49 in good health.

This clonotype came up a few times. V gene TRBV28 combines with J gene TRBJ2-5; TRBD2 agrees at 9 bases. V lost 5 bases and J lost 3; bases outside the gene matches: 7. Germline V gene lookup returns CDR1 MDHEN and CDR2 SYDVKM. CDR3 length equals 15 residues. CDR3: CASSVSGGPEETQYF. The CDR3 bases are TGTGCCAGCAGTGTAAGCGGGGGGCCTGAAGAGACCCAGTACTTC.

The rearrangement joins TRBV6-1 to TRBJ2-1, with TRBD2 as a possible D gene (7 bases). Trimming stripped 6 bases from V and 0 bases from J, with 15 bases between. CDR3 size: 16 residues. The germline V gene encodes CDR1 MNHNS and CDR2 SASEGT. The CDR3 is CASSRNREGSYNEQFF. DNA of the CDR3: TGTGCCAGCAGCCGAAACAGGGAGGGCTCCTACAATGAGCAGTTCTTC.

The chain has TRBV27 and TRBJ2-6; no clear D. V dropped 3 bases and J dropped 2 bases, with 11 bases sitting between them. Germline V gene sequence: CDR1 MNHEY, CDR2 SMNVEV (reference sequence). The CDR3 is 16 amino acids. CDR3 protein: CASSFSALTGANVLTF. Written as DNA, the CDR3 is TGTGCCAGCAGTTTTTCGGCCCTTACTGGGGCCAACGTCCTGACTTTC.

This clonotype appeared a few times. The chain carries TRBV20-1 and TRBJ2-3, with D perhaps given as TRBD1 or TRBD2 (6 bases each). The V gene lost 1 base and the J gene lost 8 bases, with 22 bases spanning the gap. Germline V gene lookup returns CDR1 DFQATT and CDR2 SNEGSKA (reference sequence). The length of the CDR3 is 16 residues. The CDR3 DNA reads TGCAGTGCTAGAGTCCCGGGGGCCCCTCAAGTAGGTACGCAGTATTTT. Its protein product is CSARVPGAPQVGTQYF.

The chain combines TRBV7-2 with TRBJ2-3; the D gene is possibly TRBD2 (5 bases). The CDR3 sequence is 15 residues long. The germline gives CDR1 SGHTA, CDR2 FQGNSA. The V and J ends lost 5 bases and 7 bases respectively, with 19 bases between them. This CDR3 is CASSPEVVARNTQYF. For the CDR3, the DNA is TGTGCCAGCAGCCCCGAGGTGGTAGCGAGGAATACGCAGTATTTT.

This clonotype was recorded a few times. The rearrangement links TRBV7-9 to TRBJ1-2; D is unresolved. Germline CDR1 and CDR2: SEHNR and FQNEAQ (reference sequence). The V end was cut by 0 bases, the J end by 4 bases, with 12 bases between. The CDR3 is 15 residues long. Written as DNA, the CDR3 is TGTGCCAGCAGCTTAGCGTCCAGCCCAGTCTATGGCTACACCTTC. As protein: CASSLASSPVYGYTF. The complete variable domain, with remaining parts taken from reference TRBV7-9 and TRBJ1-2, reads DTGVSQNPRHKITKRGQNVTFRCDPISEHNRLYWYRQTLGQGPEFLTYFQNEAQLEKSRLLSDRFSAERPKGSFSTLEIQRTEQGDSAMYLCASSLASSPVYGYTFGSGTRLTVV.

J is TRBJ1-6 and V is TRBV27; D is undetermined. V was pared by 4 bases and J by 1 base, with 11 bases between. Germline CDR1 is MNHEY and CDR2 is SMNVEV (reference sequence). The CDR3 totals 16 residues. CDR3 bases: TGTGCCAGCAGTTCACAGCGGGGTTCCTATAATTCACCCCTCCACTTT. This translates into CASSSQRGSYNSPLHF.

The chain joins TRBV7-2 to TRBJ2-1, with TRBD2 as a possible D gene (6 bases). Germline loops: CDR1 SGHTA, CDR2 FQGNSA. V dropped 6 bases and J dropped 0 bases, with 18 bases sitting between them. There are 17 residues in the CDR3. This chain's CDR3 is CASRGGAGASSYNEQFF. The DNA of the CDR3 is TGTGCCAGCAGGGGAGGTGCGGGCGCGAGCTCCTACAATGAGCAGTTCTTC.

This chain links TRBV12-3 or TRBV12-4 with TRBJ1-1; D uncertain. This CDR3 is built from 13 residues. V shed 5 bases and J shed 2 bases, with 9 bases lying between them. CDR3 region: CASSPKPNTEAFF. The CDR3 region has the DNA TGTGCCAGCAGTCCCAAACCCAACACTGAAGCTTTCTTT.

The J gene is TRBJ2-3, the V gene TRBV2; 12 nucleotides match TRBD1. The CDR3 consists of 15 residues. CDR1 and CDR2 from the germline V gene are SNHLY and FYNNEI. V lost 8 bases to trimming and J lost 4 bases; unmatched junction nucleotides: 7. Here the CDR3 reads CASARDRGQADTQYF. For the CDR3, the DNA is TGTGCCAGCGCCCGGGACAGGGGGCAGGCAGATACGCAGTATTTT. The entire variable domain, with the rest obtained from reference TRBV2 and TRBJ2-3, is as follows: EPEVTQTPSHQVTQMGQEVILRCVPISNHLYFYWYRQILGQKVEFLVSFYNNEISEKSEIFDDQFSVERPDGSNFTLKIRSTKLEDSAMYFCASARDRGQADTQYFGPGTRLTVL.

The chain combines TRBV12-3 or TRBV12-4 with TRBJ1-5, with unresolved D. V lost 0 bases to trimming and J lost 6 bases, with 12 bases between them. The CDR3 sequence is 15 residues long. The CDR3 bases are TGTGCCAGCAGTTTAGCGAAAGGTTACACTCAGCCCCAGCATTTT. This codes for CASSLAKGYTQPQHF.

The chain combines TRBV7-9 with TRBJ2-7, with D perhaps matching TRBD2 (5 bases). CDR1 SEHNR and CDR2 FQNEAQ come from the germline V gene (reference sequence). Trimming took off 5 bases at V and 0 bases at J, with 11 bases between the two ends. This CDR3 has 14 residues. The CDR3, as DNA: TGTGCCAGCAGCAAAGGACTTAACTCCTACGAGCAGTACTTC. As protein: CASSKGLNSYEQYF.

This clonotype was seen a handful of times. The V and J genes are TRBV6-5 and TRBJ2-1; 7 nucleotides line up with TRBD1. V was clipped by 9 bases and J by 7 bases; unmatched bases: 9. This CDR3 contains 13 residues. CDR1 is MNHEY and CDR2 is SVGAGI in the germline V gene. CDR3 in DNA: TGTGCCAGTCGGAACAGGGGAGCAAATGAGCAGTTCTTC. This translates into CASRNRGANEQFF.

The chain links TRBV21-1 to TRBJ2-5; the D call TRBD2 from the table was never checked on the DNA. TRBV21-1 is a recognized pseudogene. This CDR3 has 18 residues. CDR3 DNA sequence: TGTGCCAGCAGCAAAGCGACGACTAGCGGGGGGGATCCTAAGGAGCAGTACTTC. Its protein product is CASSKATTSGGDPKEQYF.

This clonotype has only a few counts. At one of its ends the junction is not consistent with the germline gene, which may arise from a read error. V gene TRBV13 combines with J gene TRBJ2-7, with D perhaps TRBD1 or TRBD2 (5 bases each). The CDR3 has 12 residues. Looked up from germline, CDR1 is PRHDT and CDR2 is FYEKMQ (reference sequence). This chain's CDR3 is CASSVGDPEQYF. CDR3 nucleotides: TGTGCCAGCAGCGTAGGGGACCCCGAGCAGTACTTC.

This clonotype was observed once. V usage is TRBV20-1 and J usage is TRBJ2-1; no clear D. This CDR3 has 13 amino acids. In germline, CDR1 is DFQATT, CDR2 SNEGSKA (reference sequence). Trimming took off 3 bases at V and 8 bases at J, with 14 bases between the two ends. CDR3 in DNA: TGCAGTGCTAGGGGCAGTCTAAAGGATGAGCAGTTCTTC. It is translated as CSARGSLKDEQFF.

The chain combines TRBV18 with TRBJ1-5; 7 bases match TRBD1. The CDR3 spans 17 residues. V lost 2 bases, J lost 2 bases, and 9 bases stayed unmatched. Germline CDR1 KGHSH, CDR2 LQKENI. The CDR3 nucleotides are TGTGCCAGCTCACCAGGCACAGGGGTTGGTGGCAATCAGCCCCAGCATTTT. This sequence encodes CASSPGTGVGGNQPQHF.

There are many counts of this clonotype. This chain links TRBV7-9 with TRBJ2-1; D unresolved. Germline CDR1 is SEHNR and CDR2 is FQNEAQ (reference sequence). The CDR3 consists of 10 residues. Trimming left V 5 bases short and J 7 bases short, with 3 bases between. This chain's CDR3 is CASSQNEQFF. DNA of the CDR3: TGTGCCAGCAGCCAGAATGAGCAGTTCTTC. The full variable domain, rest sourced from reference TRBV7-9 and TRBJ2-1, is DTGVSQNPRHKITKRGQNVTFRCDPISEHNRLYWYRQTLGQGPEFLTYFQNEAQLEKSRLLSDRFSAERPKGSFSTLEIQRTEQGDSAMYLCASSQNEQFFGPGTRLTVL.

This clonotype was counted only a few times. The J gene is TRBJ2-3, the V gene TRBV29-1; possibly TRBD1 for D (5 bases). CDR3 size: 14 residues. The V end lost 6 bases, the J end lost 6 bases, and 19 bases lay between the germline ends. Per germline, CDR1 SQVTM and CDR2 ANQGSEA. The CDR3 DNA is TGCAGCGTCCAAGGGGCCTCGCGGATCGATACGCAGTATTTT. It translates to CSVQGASRIDTQYF.

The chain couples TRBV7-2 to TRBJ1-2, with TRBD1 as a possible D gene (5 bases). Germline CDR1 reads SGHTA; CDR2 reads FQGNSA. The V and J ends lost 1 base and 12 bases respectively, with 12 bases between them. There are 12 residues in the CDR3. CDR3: CASSLGVGDNTF. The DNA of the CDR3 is TGTGCCAGCAGCTTAGGTGTGGGGGATAACACCTTC.

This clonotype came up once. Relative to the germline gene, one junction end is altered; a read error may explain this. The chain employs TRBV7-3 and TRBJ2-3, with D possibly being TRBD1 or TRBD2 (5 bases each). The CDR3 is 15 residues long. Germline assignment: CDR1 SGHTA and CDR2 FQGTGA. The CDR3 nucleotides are TGTGTCAGCAGCCCTGGGGACGGTACCACAGATACGCAGTATTTT. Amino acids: CVSSPGDGTTDTQYF.

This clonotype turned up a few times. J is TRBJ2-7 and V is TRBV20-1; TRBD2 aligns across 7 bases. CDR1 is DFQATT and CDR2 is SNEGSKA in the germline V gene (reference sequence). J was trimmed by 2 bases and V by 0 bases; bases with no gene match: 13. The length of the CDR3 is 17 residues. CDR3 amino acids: CSARDLARDYLTYEQYF. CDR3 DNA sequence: TGCAGTGCTAGAGATCTTGCCCGGGACTACCTGACCTACGAGCAGTACTTC.

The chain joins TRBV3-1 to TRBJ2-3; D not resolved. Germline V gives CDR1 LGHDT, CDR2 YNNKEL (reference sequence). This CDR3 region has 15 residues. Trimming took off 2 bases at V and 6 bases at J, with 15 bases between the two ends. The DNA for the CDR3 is TGTGCCAGCAGCCAAAAGGCGGCTCCCCCGGATACGCAGTATTTT. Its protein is CASSQKAAPPDTQYF.

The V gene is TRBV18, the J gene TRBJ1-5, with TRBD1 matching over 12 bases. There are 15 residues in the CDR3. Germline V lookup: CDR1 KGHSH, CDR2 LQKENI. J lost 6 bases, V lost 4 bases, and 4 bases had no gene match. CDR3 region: CASSQGQGAGQPQHF. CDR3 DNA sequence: TGTGCCAGCTCACAGGGACAGGGGGCAGGTCAGCCCCAGCATTTT.

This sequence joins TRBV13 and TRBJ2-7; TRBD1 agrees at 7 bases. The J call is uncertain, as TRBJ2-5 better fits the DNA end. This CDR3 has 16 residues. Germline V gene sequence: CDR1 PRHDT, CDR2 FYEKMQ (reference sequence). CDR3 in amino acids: CASSLGDEGAAETQYF. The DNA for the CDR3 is TGTGCCAGCAGCTTAGGCGATGAGGGGGCAGCGGAGACCCAGTACTTC.

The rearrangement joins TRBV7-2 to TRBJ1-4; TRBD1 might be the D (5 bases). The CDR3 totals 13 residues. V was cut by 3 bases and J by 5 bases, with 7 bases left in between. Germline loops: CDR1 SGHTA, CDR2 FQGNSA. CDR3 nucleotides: TGTGCCAGCAGCTTTGGGGCCAATGAAAAACTGTTTTTT. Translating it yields CASSFGANEKLFF.

The CDR3 loop is CSARNPQGNEQYF. Written as DNA, the CDR3 is TGCAGTGCTAGGAATCCACAGGGAAATGAGCAGTACTTC. The chain links TRBV20-1 to TRBJ2-7, with a weak D call TRBD1 (6 bases). Trimming removed 3 bases from V and 7 bases from J, with 16 bases in between. CDR3 length: 13 residues. Germline loops: CDR1 DFQATT, CDR2 SNEGSKA (reference sequence).

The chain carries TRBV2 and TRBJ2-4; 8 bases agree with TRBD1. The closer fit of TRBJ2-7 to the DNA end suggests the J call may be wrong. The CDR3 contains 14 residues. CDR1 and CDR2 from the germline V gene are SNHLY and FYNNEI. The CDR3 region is CASSVDTGGYEQYF. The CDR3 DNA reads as TGTGCCAGCAGTGTGGACACAGGGGGGTACGAGCAGTACTTC.

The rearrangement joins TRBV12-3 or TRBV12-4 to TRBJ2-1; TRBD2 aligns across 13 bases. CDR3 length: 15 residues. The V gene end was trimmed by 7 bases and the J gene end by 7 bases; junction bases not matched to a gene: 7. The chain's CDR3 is CASTLGLAGRNEQFF. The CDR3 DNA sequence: TGTGCCAGCACCCTGGGACTAGCGGGGCGGAATGAGCAGTTCTTC.

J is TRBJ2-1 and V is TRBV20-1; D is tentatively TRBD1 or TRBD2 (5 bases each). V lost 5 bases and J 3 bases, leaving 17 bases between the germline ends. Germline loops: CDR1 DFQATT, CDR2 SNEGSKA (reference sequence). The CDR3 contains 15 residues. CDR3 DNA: TGCAGTGCTGGGACCGGGACGGATCACTACAATGAGCAGTTCTTC. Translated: CSAGTGTDHYNEQFF.

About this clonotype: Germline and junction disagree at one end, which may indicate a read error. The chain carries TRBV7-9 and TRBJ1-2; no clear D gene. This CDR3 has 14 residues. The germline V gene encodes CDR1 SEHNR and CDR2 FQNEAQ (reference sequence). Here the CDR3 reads CAISLVLGYYGYTF. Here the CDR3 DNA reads TGTGCCATCAGCTTAGTTTTGGGCTACTATGGCTACACCTTC.

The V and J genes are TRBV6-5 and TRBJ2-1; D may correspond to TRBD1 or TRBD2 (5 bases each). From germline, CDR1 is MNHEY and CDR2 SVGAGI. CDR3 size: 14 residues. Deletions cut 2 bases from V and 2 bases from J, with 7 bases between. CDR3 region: CASSYRGPYNEQFF. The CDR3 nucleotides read TGTGCCAGCAGTTACCGGGGACCCTACAATGAGCAGTTCTTC.